The rows below give T cell receptor beta chains drawn from one sample of a study of T-cell reconstitution after alpha-beta-depleted transplantation in children. Each CDR3 protein gets one entry after TCRdb re-called the PCR reads with MiXCR. The sample has about 870,000 distinct CDR3 sequences, 15% to 20% seen once. The input for sequencing was PBMCs, mostly from graft donor cells, taken 360 days after TCRalphabeta/CD19-depleted stem cell transplant. Receptors originate from a male patient younger than 18 who had a stem cell transplant for acute lymphoblastic leukemia, so the T cells may come from the graft donor. CDR3s include the opening cysteine and the closing phenylalanine or tryptophan. The D gene is left open where the match is weak. For some rows the clone size is stated as once, few or many, or as a class when expanded; others skip it.

size: NA
D: TRBD2
V: TRBV4-1
J: TRBJ2-7
length: 15
CDR3: CASSQEPGLSYEQYF
DNA: TGCGCCAGCAGCCAAGAGCCGGGACTAAGCTACGAGCAGTACTTC

size: few
D: NA
V: TRBV10-3
J: TRBJ2-7
length: 11
CDR3: CAISFPGEQYF
DNA: TGTGCCATCAGTTTCCCCGGGGAGCAGTACTTC

size: many
D: TRBD1
V: TRBV5-1
J: TRBJ2-1
length: 15
CDR3: CASSDHRGPNNEQFF
DNA: TGCGCCAGCAGCGACCACAGGGGGCCCAACAATGAGCAGTTCTTC

size: many
D: NA
V: TRBV5-1
J: TRBJ2-7
length: 15
CDR3: CASSPEPGYAYEQYF
DNA: TGCGCCAGCAGCCCGGAGCCGGGCTACGCCTACGAGCAGTACTTC

size: NA
D: NA
V: TRBV29-1
J: TRBJ2-1
length: 15
CDR3: CSVEDLDKGYNEQFF
DNA: TGCAGCGTTGAAGATCTGGACAAGGGTTACAATGAGCAGTTCTTC

size: few
D: NA
V: TRBV20-1
J: TRBJ2-1
length: 15
CDR3: CSARKEFGRYNEQFF
DNA: TGCAGTGCTAGAAAGGAATTCGGACGGTACAATGAGCAGTTCTTC

size: NA
D: NA
V: TRBV7-9
J: TRBJ2-1
length: 15
CDR3: CASSPEGGWGNEQFF
DNA: TGTGCCAGCAGCCCCGAGGGAGGATGGGGCAATGAGCAGTTCTTC

size: NA
D: NA
V: TRBV18
J: TRBJ2-3
length: 14
CDR3: CASSPRPPSDTQYF
DNA: TGTGCCAGCTCACCAAGACCCCCATCGGATACGCAGTATTTT

size: NA
D: NA
V: TRBV7-3
J: TRBJ2-5
length: 17
CDR3: CASSLNPLGPLESAQYF
DNA: TGTGCCAGCAGCTTAAATCCACTTGGGCCCCTCGAGTCGGCCCAGTACTTC

size: few
D: NA
V: TRBV28
J: TRBJ2-5
length: 14
CDR3: CASSLSPAQETQYF
DNA: TGTGCCAGCAGTTTGAGCCCGGCCCAAGAGACCCAGTACTTC

size: NA
D: TRBD1
V: TRBV5-1
J: TRBJ2-1
length: 15
CDR3: CASSHWGQDYNEQFF
DNA: TGCGCCAGCAGCCACTGGGGACAGGACTACAATGAGCAGTTCTTC

size: NA
D: TRBD1
V: TRBV6-5
J: TRBJ1-1
length: 12
CDR3: CASTGQRTEAFF
DNA: TGTGCCTCAACGGGACAGCGCACTGAAGCTTTCTTT

size: once
D: TRBD1
V: TRBV5-1
J: TRBJ2-1
length: 18
CDR3: CASSFLTGRSFGGNEQFF
DNA: TGCGCCAGCAGCTTTCTGACAGGGCGGTCTTTCGGAGGAAATGAGCAGTTCTTC

size: NA
D: NA
V: TRBV5-1
J: TRBJ1-2
length: 17
CDR3: CASSLSVGHRPNYGYTF
DNA: TGCGCCAGCAGCTTGAGTGTGGGCCATAGGCCTAACTATGGCTACACCTTC

size: once
D: NA
V: TRBV7-2
J: TRBJ2-7
length: 14
CDR3: CASSLNGKRYEQYF
DNA: TGTGCCAGCAGCTTAAACGGGAAGAGGTACGAGCAGTACTTC

size: NA
D: NA
V: TRBV10-3
J: TRBJ2-3
length: 16
CDR3: CAISESAGVSTDTQYF
DNA: TGTGCCATCAGTGAGTCCGCAGGGGTTAGCACAGATACGCAGTATTTT

size: few
D: NA
V: TRBV12-3/TRBV12-4
J: TRBJ2-2
length: 15
CDR3: CASSRDFVSTGELFF
DNA: TGTGCCAGCAGCCGAGACTTTGTTTCCACCGGGGAGCTGTTTTTT

size: NA
D: NA
V: TRBV5-1
J: TRBJ2-2
length: 13
CDR3: CASSPYNTGELFF
DNA: TGCGCCAGCAGCCCATACAACACCGGGGAGCTGTTTTTT

size: NA
D: NA
V: TRBV10-1
J: TRBJ2-1
length: 11
CDR3: CASQGSTEQFF
DNA: TGCGCCAGCCAAGGGAGCACGGAGCAGTTCTTC

size: few
D: NA
V: TRBV20-1
J: TRBJ2-7
length: 15
CDR3: CSARASDVLIGEQYF
DNA: TGCAGTGCTAGAGCATCCGACGTACTCATCGGCGAGCAGTACTTC

size: NA
D: NA
V: TRBV3-1
J: TRBJ2-1
length: 16
CDR3: CASSQDLPVGAHEQFF
DNA: TGTGCCAGCAGCCAAGATCTTCCGGTAGGGGCCCATGAGCAGTTCTTC

size: many
D: NA
V: TRBV29-1
J: TRBJ2-6
length: 16
CDR3: CSVLQRISSGANVLTF
DNA: TGCAGCGTTCTACAGCGTATAAGCTCTGGGGCCAACGTCCTGACTTTC

size: many
D: NA
V: TRBV3-1
J: TRBJ2-1
length: 15
CDR3: CASSPLGAGSVQQFF
DNA: TGTGCCAGCAGCCCTCTAGGGGCCGGGTCGGTGCAGCAGTTCTTC

size: NA
D: NA
V: TRBV11-2
J: TRBJ2-1
length: 15
CDR3: CASSFPAGAYNEQFF
DNA: TGTGCCAGCAGCTTCCCGGCAGGGGCCTACAATGAGCAGTTCTTC

size: many
D: NA
V: TRBV20-1
J: TRBJ2-1
length: 12
CDR3: CSARGGGNEQFF
DNA: TGCAGTGCTAGAGGGGGCGGGAATGAGCAGTTCTTC

size: many
D: NA
V: TRBV5-1
J: TRBJ2-7
length: 15
CDR3: CASTLSLGNNPEQYF
DNA: TGCGCCAGCACCTTATCTCTAGGAAACAACCCCGAGCAGTACTTC

size: few
D: TRBD1
V: TRBV12-3/TRBV12-4
J: TRBJ1-1
length: 14
CDR3: CASRPTGADTEAFF
DNA: TGTGCCAGCAGGCCAACAGGGGCGGACACTGAAGCTTTCTTT

size: NA
D: NA
V: TRBV4-1
J: TRBJ2-3
length: 16
CDR3: CASSLGARGSTDTQYF
DNA: TGCGCCAGCAGCCTGGGAGCGCGGGGAAGCACAGATACGCAGTATTTT

size: many
D: NA
V: TRBV5-1
J: TRBJ2-1
length: 18
CDR3: CASSLEADQRMAYNEQFF
DNA: TGCGCCAGCAGCTTGGAGGCAGATCAGAGGATGGCTTACAATGAGCAGTTCTTC

size: few
D: TRBD2
V: TRBV5-1
J: TRBJ2-7
length: 15
CDR3: CASSRGVAGDYEQYF
DNA: TGCGCCAGCTCCCGGGGGGTAGCTGGGGATTACGAGCAGTACTTC

size: NA
D: TRBD2
V: TRBV9
J: TRBJ2-1
length: 19
CDR3: CASSPLKLAGGRGYNEQFF
DNA: TGTGCCAGCAGCCCCCTAAAGCTAGCGGGGGGCCGGGGGTACAATGAGCAGTTCTTC

size: NA
D: NA
V: TRBV5-5
J: TRBJ1-5
length: 17
CDR3: CASSLDRRGLANQPQHF
DNA: TGTGCCAGCAGCTTGGACAGAAGAGGCTTAGCCAATCAGCCCCAGCATTTT

size: NA
D: TRBD2
V: TRBV3-1
J: TRBJ2-7
length: 12
CDR3: CASSRLASEQYF
DNA: TGTGCCAGCAGCCGACTAGCGAGCGAGCAGTACTTC

size: few
D: NA
V: TRBV29-1
J: TRBJ2-5
length: 13
CDR3: CSVGHPYQETQYF
DNA: TGCAGCGTTGGGCACCCGTACCAAGAGACCCAGTACTTC

size: few
D: NA
V: TRBV29-1
J: TRBJ2-4
length: 18
CDR3: CSVEPWGPAEGAKNIQYF
DNA: TGCAGCGTTGAACCATGGGGCCCGGCGGAAGGTGCCAAAAACATTCAGTACTTC

size: few
D: NA
V: TRBV12-3/TRBV12-4
J: TRBJ1-1
length: 15
CDR3: CASSARGGSGTEAFF
DNA: TGTGCCAGCAGTGCCCGAGGGGGTAGTGGGACTGAAGCTTTCTTT

size: few
D: NA
V: TRBV7-3
J: TRBJ2-5
length: 14
CDR3: CASSLVEGTETQYF
DNA: TGTGCCAGCAGCTTAGTTGAAGGGACAGAGACCCAGTACTTC

size: NA
D: NA
V: TRBV20-1
J: TRBJ2-7
length: 14
CDR3: CSARSPVNSYEQYF
DNA: TGCAGTGCTAGGTCGCCGGTCAACTCCTACGAGCAGTACTTC

size: once
D: NA
V: TRBV7-6
J: TRBJ2-5
length: 17
CDR3: CASSLAISPFNAETQYF
DNA: TGTGCCAGCAGCTTAGCGATTAGCCCTTTCAACGCGGAGACCCAGTACTTC

size: few
D: NA
V: TRBV6-5
J: TRBJ2-1
length: 13
CDR3: CASSYSNANEQFF
DNA: TGTGCCAGCAGTTACTCGAACGCGAATGAGCAGTTCTTC

size: few
D: NA
V: TRBV3-1
J: TRBJ2-1
length: 18
CDR3: CASSRETGRGSSYNEQFF
DNA: TGTGCCAGCAGCCGCGAAACGGGGCGGGGAAGCTCCTACAATGAGCAGTTCTTC

size: many
D: TRBD2
V: TRBV7-9
J: TRBJ2-5
length: 14
CDR3: CASSSGLAGGPQYF
DNA: TGTGCCAGCAGCTCGGGACTAGCGGGAGGTCCCCAGTACTTC

size: few
D: NA
V: TRBV20-1
J: TRBJ2-1
length: 14
CDR3: CSARRWEVDNEQFF
DNA: TGCAGTGCTAGAAGATGGGAGGTGGACAATGAGCAGTTCTTC

size: NA
D: NA
V: TRBV19
J: TRBJ2-7
length: 16
CDR3: CASTPRGVFGSYEQYF
DNA: TGTGCCAGTACCCCAAGGGGGGTTTTTGGCTCCTACGAGCAGTACTTC